A single sample gave rise to the 28 T cell receptor beta chains below, sequenced in a study of blood T cells in healthy people across ages. Then a second PCR, running about 6 to 12 cycles, was carried out with a sample-barcoded 5' primer and a J-beta primer mix. TCRdb re-called the 5' RACE reads with MiXCR, one entry per CDR3 protein. Among some 1,500,000 distinct CDR3 sequences, less than 45% were seen once, and the ten largest hold around 4%. The sample consisted of blood. These receptor sequences come from a young woman in good health.

This clonotype turned up a few times. This chain joins TRBV12-3 or TRBV12-4 and TRBJ2-3, with D perhaps matching TRBD1 (5 bases). The CDR3 has 13 amino acids. V was pared by 6 bases and J by 6 bases, with 13 bases between. CDR3 nucleotide sequence: TGTGCCAGCAGCCAGGGATCGGAGGATACGCAGTATTTT. Its translation: CASSQGSEDTQYF.

Written as DNA, the CDR3 is TGTGCCAGCAGCTTAGGCGGGATGGTCTACGAGCAGTACTTC. Amino acid sequence: CASSLGGMVYEQYF. This sequence joins TRBV7-8 and TRBJ2-7; D possibly corresponds to TRBD2 (6 bases). CDR1 and CDR2 from the germline V gene are SGHVS and FQNEAQ. The V and J ends lost 1 base and 3 bases respectively, with 10 bases between them. The CDR3 is 14 amino acids.

This sequence joins TRBV25-1 and TRBJ2-1; TRBD2 might be the D (6 bases). Trimming took 10 bases from V and 0 from J, leaving 10 bases between them. Germline loops: CDR1 MGHDK, CDR2 SYGVNS. The CDR3 consists of 13 residues. The CDR3 nucleotides are TGTGCCACAGTCGGGAGCTCCTACAATGAGCAGTTCTTC. Translation: CATVGSSYNEQFF.

The V gene is TRBV3-1, the J gene TRBJ1-1; D is undetermined. The CDR3 covers 13 residues. CDR1 and CDR2 (germline): LGHDT, YNNKEL (reference sequence). V was shortened by 5 bases and J by 5 bases, with 12 bases between the two germline ends. The CDR3 here is CASSFHPETEAFF. In nucleotides, the CDR3 is TGTGCCAGCAGCTTCCACCCCGAAACTGAAGCTTTCTTT.

In this sample, this clonotype turned up a few times. The chain couples TRBV12-3 or TRBV12-4 to TRBJ1-4; 7 bases map to TRBD1. Trimming removed 7 bases from V and 7 bases from J; junction bases left unmatched: 9. The CDR3 runs to 14 residues. The CDR3 DNA follows: TGTGCCAGCACCCTCTCAGGGGGTGGTGAAAAACTGTTTTTT. This translates into CASTLSGGGEKLFF.

The chain links TRBV7-9 to TRBJ2-5, with D possibly TRBD1 on 6 matching bases. This CDR3 region has 14 residues. The V and J ends lost 5 bases and 5 bases respectively, with 15 bases between them. Per germline, CDR1 SEHNR and CDR2 FQNEAQ (reference sequence). The CDR3 here is CASSRTVAQETQYF. The CDR3 coding sequence is TGTGCCAGCAGCCGGACAGTCGCTCAGGAGACCCAGTACTTC.

This clonotype was counted a few times. This rearrangement joins TRBV6-4 to TRBJ2-3, with a weak D call TRBD2 (6 bases). This CDR3 comprises 15 residues. V gave up 3 bases and J gave up 0 bases, with 10 bases separating them. CDR1 and CDR2 (germline): MRHNA, SNTAGT. This CDR3 is CASSERGFSTDTQYF. CDR3 bases: TGTGCCAGCAGTGAACGGGGGTTTAGCACAGATACGCAGTATTTT.

This clonotype was seen a few times. V and J are TRBV29-1 and TRBJ2-1; 15 nucleotides match TRBD2. The CDR3 is made up of 16 amino acids. V lost 7 bases to trimming and J lost 8 bases; unmatched junction nucleotides: 12. Germline CDR1 is SQVTM and CDR2 is ANQGSEA. CDR3 sequence: CSAGLAGGYVIYEQFF. CDR3 in DNA: TGCAGCGCCGGACTAGCGGGGGGGTACGTTATCTATGAGCAGTTCTTC.

Of note for this clonotype: At one end the junction does not follow the germline gene, possibly because of a read error. The chain is built from TRBV20-1 and TRBJ2-1, with D uncertain. The CDR3 has 12 residues. Per germline, CDR1 DFQATT and CDR2 SNEGSKA (reference sequence). The CDR3 is CSARLAQNGQFF. DNA for the CDR3: TGCAGTGCGCGACTGGCCCAGAATGGGCAGTTCTTC.

This chain links TRBV5-1 with TRBJ2-3; D is uncertain. Trimming took off 0 bases at V and 0 bases at J, with 14 bases between the two ends. Germline V lookup: CDR1 SGHRS, CDR2 YFSETQ. The CDR3 has 17 residues. Here the CDR3 DNA reads TGCGCCAGCAGCTTGGGAGGTGGCGGAACTAGCACAGATACGCAGTATTTT. Its translation: CASSLGGGGTSTDTQYF.

This chain uses TRBV7-9 with TRBJ2-3, with 7 bases fitting TRBD2. In germline, CDR1 is SEHNR, CDR2 FQNEAQ (reference sequence). This CDR3 has 15 amino acids. V gave up 5 bases and J gave up 0 bases; unmatched junction bases: 5. The CDR3 region has the DNA TGTGCCAGCAGCCCCGGGGGGATTAGCACAGATACGCAGTATTTT. Protein sequence: CASSPGGISTDTQYF.

There are a few counts of this clonotype. The chain has TRBV20-1 and TRBJ2-7, with a possible D match to TRBD2 (5 bases). Between the trimmed V and J ends, which lost 0 bases and 2 bases, there was a span of 8 bases. Germline V gene data show CDR1 as DFQATT and CDR2 as SNEGSKA (reference sequence). The CDR3 length is 13 residues. CDR3 sequence reads: CSAREALAYEQYF. CDR3 sequence (DNA): TGCAGTGCTAGAGAAGCACTAGCCTACGAGCAGTACTTC.

This clonotype was detected only a few times. The chain employs TRBV7-2 and TRBJ2-5; no firm D call. The CDR3 runs 13 residues. V was trimmed by 3 bases and J by 4 bases, leaving 9 bases between them. Germline V gene lookup returns CDR1 SGHTA and CDR2 FQGNSA. CDR3 sequence reads: CASSFTSGETQYF. The CDR3 nucleotides read TGTGCCAGCAGCTTTACGTCGGGAGAGACCCAGTACTTC.

The chain joins TRBV20-1 to TRBJ1-1; TRBD1 matches 9 bases. The CDR3 length is 14 residues. Germline loops: CDR1 DFQATT, CDR2 SNEGSKA (reference sequence). Losses at the gene ends were 4 bases for V and 0 bases for J; bases not matched to a gene: 3. This CDR3 is CSATGTGMNTEAFF. The DNA for the CDR3 is TGCAGTGCTACCGGGACAGGGATGAACACTGAAGCTTTCTTT.

The V and J genes are TRBV6-1 and TRBJ1-2; 7 bases map to TRBD1. The CDR3 extends over 13 amino acids. CDR1 is MNHNS and CDR2 is SASEGT in the germline V gene. Trimming at V came to 6 bases and at J to 8 bases, leaving 9 bases not matched to a gene. DNA of the CDR3: TGTGCCAGCAGAGGGACAGTAGTGGAAGGCTACACCTTC. Translation gives CASRGTVVEGYTF.

CDR3 region: CSGLRDPNGEETQYF. In DNA form, the CDR3 reads TGCAGTGGCCTCCGGGATCCAAATGGGGAAGAGACCCAGTACTTC. The V call is TRBV20-1, the J call TRBJ2-5; weak D call: TRBD2 (5 bases). The CDR3 is made up of 15 amino acids. From germline, CDR1 is DFQATT and CDR2 SNEGSKA (reference sequence). V lost 7 bases and J 3 bases, leaving 21 bases between the germline ends.

The chain recombines TRBV4-1 with TRBJ2-3; unclear D gene. The CDR3 contains 16 residues. Germline V gives CDR1 MGHRA, CDR2 YSYEKL. V was cut by 1 base and J by 4 bases, with 15 bases left in between. CDR3 nucleotides: TGCGCCAGCAGCCAAGTTGAGAGCATCGTTCCAGATACGCAGTATTTT. Translating gives CASSQVESIVPDTQYF.

The chain is built from TRBV6-6 and TRBJ1-1, with 9 bases fitting TRBD1. V dropped 6 bases and J dropped 3; count of bases not matched to a gene: 8. The length of the CDR3 is 15 residues. Germline V gives CDR1 MNHNY, CDR2 SVGAGI (reference sequence). CDR3 in amino acids: CASRKQGAWDTEAFF. The CDR3 nucleotides are TGTGCCAGCAGAAAACAGGGGGCGTGGGACACTGAAGCTTTCTTT.

This chain joins TRBV12-5 and TRBJ1-5; D gene ambiguous. Trimming removed 0 bases from V and 1 base from J, with 7 bases in between. The CDR3 runs to 15 residues. The germline gives CDR1 LGHNT, CDR2 FRNRAP. The CDR3 DNA is TGTGCTAGTGGTTTGGTACCTGAGAGCAATCAGCCCCAGCATTTT. Its protein product is CASGLVPESNQPQHF.

This clonotype was found a few times. The V and J genes are TRBV21-1 and TRBJ2-5; whether TRBD2, the table's D call, matches the DNA was not checked. TRBV21-1 is shown as a pseudogene. The CDR3 is made up of 15 amino acids. In nucleotides, the CDR3 is TGTGCCAGCAGCGGACCCGGACTAGCTGCCGAGACCCAGTACTTC. This gives the protein CASSGPGLAAETQYF.

The chain employs TRBV28 and TRBJ1-2; 7 bases agree with TRBD1. CDR1 MDHEN and CDR2 SYDVKM come from the germline V gene. The CDR3 is made up of 15 amino acids. The ends lost 6 bases at V and 1 base at J; junction bases unmatched: 8. The CDR3 sequence is CASSRSSGGNYGYTF. The CDR3 nucleotides are TGTGCCAGCAGCAGATCCTCAGGGGGTAACTATGGCTACACCTTC.

This clonotype was counted a few times. The chain joins TRBV5-1 to TRBJ2-3, with D unclear. Germline-derived CDR1 and CDR2 are SGHRS and YFSETQ. The germline V and J ends were trimmed by 4 bases and 6 bases, with 12 bases remaining between them. The CDR3 is 13 amino acids. CDR3 protein: CASSVARLDTQYF. As DNA, the CDR3 is TGCGCCAGCAGCGTGGCCCGACTGGATACGCAGTATTTT. Supplemented by reference TRBV5-1 and TRBJ2-3, the full variable domain reads KAGVTQTPRYLIKTRGQQVTLSCSPISGHRSVSWYQQTPGQGLQFLFEYFSETQRNKGNFPGRFSGRQFSNSRSEMNVSTLELGDSALYLCASSVARLDTQYFGPGTRLTVL.

This clonotype appeared a few times. V and J are TRBV7-9 and TRBJ1-1, with 8 bases lining up with TRBD1. Germline V lookup: CDR1 SEHNR, CDR2 FQNEAQ (reference sequence). This CDR3 comprises 16 residues. Trimming removed 2 bases from V and 6 bases from J; junction bases left unmatched: 11. CDR3 residues: CASSLQGRGQLAEAFF. CDR3 sequence (DNA): TGTGCCAGCAGCTTACAAGGCAGGGGGCAACTCGCTGAAGCTTTCTTT.

This clonotype was counted ten times or more. The genes are TRBV29-1 and TRBJ2-5, with D maybe TRBD1 (6 bases). The CDR3 has 14 residues. Germline values: CDR1 SQVTM, CDR2 ANQGSEA. As DNA, the CDR3 is TGCACTTACCAAGAGCAGGGGCTCCAAGAGACCCAGTACTTC. This encodes CTYQEQGLQETQYF.

The rearrangement links TRBV6-6 to TRBJ1-6; D is uncertain. The CDR3 runs 15 residues. Germline V CDR1 and CDR2: MNHNY, SVGAGI (reference sequence). Deletions cut 0 bases from V and 8 bases from J, with 11 bases between. DNA for the CDR3: TGTGCCAGCAGTTACTCGGGGATTCTTGATTCACCCCTCCACTTT. This translates into CASSYSGILDSPLHF.

This chain links TRBV29-1 with TRBJ1-2; 9 bases line up with TRBD1. The germline V gene has CDR1 SQVTM and CDR2 ANQGSEA. CDR3 length equals 14 residues. J gave up 7 bases and V 6 bases, and 12 bases lay outside the gene matches. The CDR3 bases are TGCAGCGTAGGGACAGGGAAACGGAGCCGTGGCTACACCTTC. It specifies CSVGTGKRSRGYTF.

The chain uses TRBV9 and TRBJ2-1; TRBD2 is a possible D gene (6 bases). Trimming took 0 bases from V and 4 from J, leaving 8 bases between them. CDR3 size: 14 residues. Germline-derived CDR1 and CDR2 are SGDLS and YYNGEE. The CDR3, as DNA: TGTGCCAGCAGCGTAGTTGCGGGGTACAATGAGCAGTTCTTC. It codes for CASSVVAGYNEQFF.

The rearrangement links TRBV11-1 to TRBJ2-2; D is undetermined. This CDR3 region has 14 residues. The V end lost 0 bases, the J end lost 6 bases, and 8 bases lay between the germline ends. Germline V gene data show CDR1 as SGHAT and CDR2 as FQDESV (reference sequence). CDR3 sequence reads: CASSLAVVAGELFF. The CDR3 DNA reads as TGTGCCAGCAGCTTAGCAGTCGTCGCCGGGGAGCTGTTTTTT.